This T cell receptor beta chain was captured in a study of T cell responses to AZD1222 COVID-19 vaccine. Study-level results: Possibly, clonal diversity was underestimated; donors were largely white British and included more females.

Generated by immunoSEQ multiplex PCR, the TCRdb table keeps only in-frame clones and is missing some. Found here are approximately 89,000 clones, around 83% of them singletons; the top ten hold about 6%. With regard to this clone: Its antigen is unidentified.

V was clipped by 1 base and J by 2 bases, with 8 bases between them. The CDR3 has 15 residues. CDR1 and CDR2 from the germline V gene are LGHNA and YNFKEQ. The source was peripheral blood, collected 28 days after the second AZD1222 dose. The chain couples TRBV4-2 to TRBJ2-2; perhaps TRBD2 as D (5 bases). This receptor was obtained from an adult who received the AZD1222 COVID-19 vaccine. CDR3 in amino acids: CASSQAGVNTGELFF. The CDR3 region has the DNA TGTGCCAGCAGCCAAGCCGGGGTTAACACCGGGGAGCTGTTTTTT.